This is a list of T cell receptor beta chains from one sample in a study of blood T cell repertoires in COVID-19. Measured with immunoSEQ multiplex PCR; TCRdb has only the in-frame clones, and not every one. The sample comprises over 300,000 clones, approximately 88% of which are singletons, and over 1% rests with the top ten. The sample consisted of peripheral blood. All receptors derive from a middle-aged man with acute or convalescent COVID-19. Each CDR3 is given with its conserved first and last residue. The D gene is left open where the match is weak. Clone size is given for some rows only: seen once, a few or many times, or a class if the clone is expanded.

j_gene: TRBJ1-5; v_gene: TRBV7-8; abundance: .; d_gene: .; CDR3nt: TGTGCCAGCAGCTTAGGGCGGGATTATAGCAATCAGCCCCAGCATTTT; CDR3aa: CASSLGRDYSNQPQHF
j_gene: TRBJ1-4; v_gene: TRBV4-1; abundance: few; d_gene: TRBD1; CDR3nt: TGCGCCAGCAGCCAAGCCGACAGGGAGAATGAAAAACTGTTTTTT; CDR3aa: CASSQADRENEKLFF
j_gene: TRBJ1-5; v_gene: TRBV19; abundance: .; d_gene: TRBD1; CDR3nt: TGTGCCAGTAGGGTTGAGGACAGGGGTAGTCAGCCCCAGCATTTT; CDR3aa: CASRVEDRGSQPQHF
j_gene: TRBJ2-1; v_gene: TRBV10-2; abundance: .; d_gene: .; CDR3nt: TGCGCCATTTTGCAGGAAAGCTGGGAGCAGTTCTTC; CDR3aa: CAILQESWEQFF
j_gene: TRBJ2-7; v_gene: TRBV9; abundance: .; d_gene: .; CDR3nt: TGTGCCAGCAGCGTAGGTGCAGGGTTAGACTACGAGCAGTACTTC; CDR3aa: CASSVGAGLDYEQYF
j_gene: TRBJ1-6; v_gene: TRBV10-2; abundance: .; d_gene: TRBD1; CDR3nt: TGCGCCAGCGGAACGGGACAGGGTTCACCCCTCCACTTT; CDR3aa: CASGTGQGSPLHF
j_gene: TRBJ1-4; v_gene: TRBV25-1; abundance: .; d_gene: .; CDR3nt: TGTGCCAGCAGTGGCTCAGGGAATCTGGAAAAACTGTTTTTT; CDR3aa: CASSGSGNLEKLFF
j_gene: TRBJ1-3; v_gene: TRBV6-6; abundance: once; d_gene: TRBD1; CDR3nt: TGTGCCAGCAGTTTGACAGGGTTTTCTGGAAACACCATATATTTT; CDR3aa: CASSLTGFSGNTIYF
j_gene: TRBJ1-3; v_gene: TRBV5-1; abundance: .; d_gene: TRBD1; CDR3nt: TGCGCCAGCAGCCCACGACAGGGGAAAAACACCATATATTTT; CDR3aa: CASSPRQGKNTIYF
j_gene: TRBJ1-1; v_gene: TRBV6-5; abundance: .; d_gene: .; CDR3nt: TGTGCCAGCAGTAATGACTTGAACACTGAAGCTTTCTTT; CDR3aa: CASSNDLNTEAFF
j_gene: TRBJ1-2; v_gene: TRBV27; abundance: .; d_gene: TRBD1; CDR3nt: TGTGCCAGCAGGGGACAGACCACAGAAAGGAGCTACACCTTC; CDR3aa: CASRGQTTERSYTF
j_gene: TRBJ2-3; v_gene: TRBV5-1; abundance: .; d_gene: TRBD2; CDR3nt: TGCGCCAGCAGTCTCCCTAGCGGAGCCACAGATACGCAGTATTTT; CDR3aa: CASSLPSGATDTQYF
j_gene: TRBJ2-7; v_gene: TRBV12-3/TRBV12-4; abundance: .; d_gene: .; CDR3nt: TGTGCCAGCAGTCAGGGAGGCGAGCAGTACTTC; CDR3aa: CASSQGGEQYF
j_gene: TRBJ1-3; v_gene: TRBV29-1; abundance: once; d_gene: .; CDR3nt: TGCAGCGGTGGACAAGCCTCTGGAAACACCATATATTTT; CDR3aa: CSGGQASGNTIYF
j_gene: TRBJ2-7; v_gene: TRBV28; abundance: .; d_gene: .; CDR3nt: TGTGCCAGCAGACCCGGGGGTCGTCGGTTCTACGAGCAGTACTTC; CDR3aa: CASRPGGRRFYEQYF
j_gene: TRBJ1-2; v_gene: TRBV5-6; abundance: .; d_gene: TRBD1; CDR3nt: TGTGCCAGCAGCCCGATCCCAACAGGGGGCTATGGCTACACCTTC; CDR3aa: CASSPIPTGGYGYTF
j_gene: TRBJ1-5; v_gene: TRBV10-2; abundance: .; d_gene: .; CDR3nt: TGCGCCAGCAGACAGACAGCGGGCCCCAATCAGCCCCAGCATTTT; CDR3aa: CASRQTAGPNQPQHF
j_gene: TRBJ1-3; v_gene: TRBV4-1; abundance: .; d_gene: .; CDR3nt: TGCGCCAGCAGCCAAGATTTCAGGAACACCATATATTTT; CDR3aa: CASSQDFRNTIYF
j_gene: TRBJ2-3; v_gene: TRBV1; abundance: .; d_gene: .; CDR3nt: TGCACCAGCAACCCGCGGGGGCCCGGAGAGCGCACAGATACGCAGTATTTT; CDR3aa: CTSNPRGPGERTDTQYF
j_gene: TRBJ2-7; v_gene: TRBV5-1; abundance: once; d_gene: TRBD2; CDR3nt: TGCGCCAGCAGCGGACTAGCGGGGGGGCAAGTCGAGCAGTACTTC; CDR3aa: CASSGLAGGQVEQYF
j_gene: TRBJ1-1; v_gene: TRBV20-1; abundance: .; d_gene: .; CDR3nt: TGCAGTGCTACAGTAAATACTGAAGCTTTCTTT; CDR3aa: CSATVNTEAFF
j_gene: TRBJ2-7; v_gene: TRBV12-3/TRBV12-4; abundance: .; d_gene: .; CDR3nt: TGTGCCAGCAGCACAGGGTACGAGCAGTACTTC; CDR3aa: CASSTGYEQYF
j_gene: TRBJ2-1; v_gene: TRBV19; abundance: .; d_gene: .; CDR3nt: TGTGCCAGTAGTATCCGGAGCCGGTACAATGAGCAGTTCTTC; CDR3aa: CASSIRSRYNEQFF
j_gene: TRBJ2-7; v_gene: TRBV19; abundance: once; d_gene: .; CDR3nt: TGTGCCAGTAGTATAGGCTTGAGCTCCTACGAGCAGTACTTC; CDR3aa: CASSIGLSSYEQYF
j_gene: TRBJ1-2; v_gene: TRBV7-9; abundance: .; d_gene: .; CDR3nt: TGTGCCAGCAGCTTAAGTATTACAGAGAACTATGGCTACACCTTC; CDR3aa: CASSLSITENYGYTF
j_gene: TRBJ1-1; v_gene: TRBV12-3/TRBV12-4; abundance: .; d_gene: .; CDR3nt: TGTGCCAGCAGTCTCGACAGCAACACTGAAGCTTTCTTT; CDR3aa: CASSLDSNTEAFF
j_gene: TRBJ2-5; v_gene: TRBV28; abundance: .; d_gene: .; CDR3nt: TGTGCCAGCAGTTTATGGACAGGCGGCCAAGAGACCCAGTACTTC; CDR3aa: CASSLWTGGQETQYF
j_gene: TRBJ1-2; v_gene: TRBV5-6; abundance: few; d_gene: .; CDR3nt: TGTGCCAGCAGCTTTATTGCAGTCTCCAACTATGGCTACACCTTC; CDR3aa: CASSFIAVSNYGYTF
j_gene: TRBJ1-3; v_gene: TRBV11-2; abundance: .; d_gene: TRBD1; CDR3nt: TGTGCCAGCAGCTTAGTTTTCACAGGGGCCGGAAACACCATATATTTT; CDR3aa: CASSLVFTGAGNTIYF
j_gene: TRBJ2-7; v_gene: TRBV10-3; abundance: .; d_gene: TRBD1; CDR3nt: TGTGCCATCAGATCCGACAGGGTGTATGACGAGCAGTACTTC; CDR3aa: CAIRSDRVYDEQYF
j_gene: TRBJ1-2; v_gene: TRBV29-1; abundance: .; d_gene: TRBD1; CDR3nt: TGCAGCGTTAGGACAGGGCGAGCTTATGGCTACACCTTC; CDR3aa: CSVRTGRAYGYTF
j_gene: TRBJ2-2; v_gene: TRBV9; abundance: once; d_gene: TRBD2; CDR3nt: TGTGCCAGCAGCATAGCGGGGAACACCGGGGAGCTGTTTTTT; CDR3aa: CASSIAGNTGELFF
j_gene: TRBJ2-7; v_gene: TRBV27; abundance: .; d_gene: .; CDR3nt: TGTGCCAGCCCCCAGGCCATTCCGAGCTCCTACGAGCAGTACTTC; CDR3aa: CASPQAIPSSYEQYF
j_gene: TRBJ2-1; v_gene: TRBV27; abundance: .; d_gene: TRBD2; CDR3nt: TGTGCCAGCAGTTTAGGGACTAGCGGGAGAGAGCAGTTCTTC; CDR3aa: CASSLGTSGREQFF
j_gene: TRBJ1-5; v_gene: TRBV28; abundance: .; d_gene: .; CDR3nt: TGTGCCAGCAGTTCCCCTTGGGGCCGGAGAGGGAGGAGTCCTCAGCCCCAGCATTTT; CDR3aa: CASSSPWGRRGRSPQPQHF
j_gene: TRBJ1-6; v_gene: TRBV9; abundance: .; d_gene: .; CDR3nt: TGTGCCAGCAGCGATTCCGGGAATTCACCCCTCCACTTT; CDR3aa: CASSDSGNSPLHF
j_gene: TRBJ1-1; v_gene: TRBV13; abundance: .; d_gene: .; CDR3nt: TGTGCCAGCAGCTTTACATTTCGTGGTGAAGCTTTCTTT; CDR3aa: CASSFTFRGEAFF
j_gene: TRBJ2-7; v_gene: TRBV3-1/TRBV3-2; abundance: .; d_gene: .; CDR3nt: TGTGCCAGCAGCCAAGTACATTTATACGAGCAGTACTTC; CDR3aa: CASSQVHLYEQYF
j_gene: TRBJ1-2; v_gene: TRBV30; abundance: .; d_gene: .; CDR3nt: TGTGCCTGGAGTGTAGGCCCCGGCGGGTCGCTGCTTATAAACTATGGCTACACCTTC; CDR3aa: CAWSVGPGGSLLINYGYTF
j_gene: TRBJ2-7; v_gene: TRBV27; abundance: .; d_gene: TRBD1; CDR3nt: TGTGCCAGCAGTCGCGGACAGGGCAATCCGGTGGGGTACGAGCAGTACTTC; CDR3aa: CASSRGQGNPVGYEQYF
j_gene: TRBJ2-1; v_gene: TRBV24-1; abundance: once; d_gene: TRBD1; CDR3nt: TGTGCCACCAGTGAGAGGGACAGCTACAATGAGCAGTTCTTC; CDR3aa: CATSERDSYNEQFF
j_gene: TRBJ2-2; v_gene: TRBV3-1/TRBV3-2; abundance: .; d_gene: TRBD1; CDR3nt: TGTGCCAGCAGCCACGAGCGACAGGGTGGTACCGGGGAGCTGTTTTTT; CDR3aa: CASSHERQGGTGELFF
j_gene: TRBJ2-5; v_gene: TRBV28; abundance: .; d_gene: .; CDR3nt: TGTGCCAGCAGCGGGGGACGGAAGTACCAAGAGACCCAGTACTTC; CDR3aa: CASSGGRKYQETQYF
j_gene: TRBJ2-1; v_gene: TRBV9; abundance: .; d_gene: TRBD2; CDR3nt: TGTGCCAGCAGCGGGAACTGGGAACTAGCGGGTACAGGCTCCTACAATGAGCAGTTCTTC; CDR3aa: CASSGNWELAGTGSYNEQFF
j_gene: TRBJ2-1; v_gene: TRBV6-5; abundance: .; d_gene: .; CDR3nt: TGTGCCAGCAGTTTGCTCCCGAGCTCCTACAATGAGCAGTTCTTC; CDR3aa: CASSLLPSSYNEQFF
j_gene: TRBJ2-1; v_gene: TRBV11-2; abundance: .; d_gene: TRBD2; CDR3nt: TGTGCCAGCAGCTTCGGGGGGGCCAATGAGCAGTTCTTC; CDR3aa: CASSFGGANEQFF
j_gene: TRBJ2-3; v_gene: TRBV29-1; abundance: .; d_gene: TRBD1; CDR3nt: TGCAGCGTTTCTCCGGGACAGGGAGGCGATACGCAGTATTTT; CDR3aa: CSVSPGQGGDTQYF
j_gene: TRBJ1-2; v_gene: TRBV29-1; abundance: .; d_gene: .; CDR3nt: TGCAGCGTTGAAGCTGGGACACTCGAGGAAGGTGGCTACACCTTC; CDR3aa: CSVEAGTLEEGGYTF